This passage covers 29 T cell receptor beta chains from one sample sequenced in a study of identical twins. Via MiXCR, TCRdb re-called the 5' RACE reads, giving one row per CDR3 protein. The sample records about 210,000 distinct CDR3 sequences, less than 9.5% being singletons. Sequenced input: memory (CD45RO+) T cells sorted from blood. These receptors came from a woman younger than 30 in good health.

The V and J genes are TRBV20-1 and TRBJ1-2; D uncertain. Deletions cut 2 bases from V and 4 bases from J, with 11 bases between. This CDR3 comprises 13 residues. CDR1 is DFQATT and CDR2 is SNEGSKA in the germline V gene (reference sequence). CDR3 DNA sequence: TGCAGTGCTAGATCAGATAACATCTATGGCTACACCTTC. As protein: CSARSDNIYGYTF.

The rearrangement links TRBV13 to TRBJ2-7, with a weak D call TRBD1 (6 bases). Trimming removed 5 bases at V and 1 base at J, with 9 bases between. The germline gives CDR1 PRHDT, CDR2 FYEKMQ (reference sequence). The CDR3 sequence is 13 residues long. The CDR3 bases are TGTGCCAGCAGCCAACAGGGATCCTACGAGCAGTACTTC. Amino acids: CASSQQGSYEQYF.

This clonotype has just a few counts. The genes are TRBV28 and TRBJ1-2; D gene uncertain. In germline, CDR1 is MDHEN, CDR2 SYDVKM. Deletions cut 3 bases from V and 7 bases from J, with 15 bases between. There are 14 residues in the CDR3. The CDR3 loop is CASSFGLRRSGYTF. The CDR3, as DNA: TGTGCCAGCAGTTTTGGCCTCCGCAGGAGTGGCTACACCTTC.

The chain couples TRBV18 to TRBJ2-1; 13 bases align to TRBD2. Trimming cost V 3 bases and J 9 bases; bases outside gene matches: 11. The V gene's germline CDR1 is KGHSH and CDR2 LQKENI. The CDR3 is 17 amino acids. The DNA for the CDR3 is TGTGCCAGCTCACCGATCCCAACTAGCGGGGGGGCCCGTGAGCAGTTCTTC. Translated: CASSPIPTSGGAREQFF.

This clonotype was recorded at least ten times. J is TRBJ2-1 and V is TRBV4-3; 11 bases line up with TRBD2. Germline-derived CDR1 and CDR2 are LGHNA and YSLEER. V lost 4 bases, J lost 5 bases, and 4 bases stayed unmatched. This CDR3 comprises 15 residues. The CDR3 spells CASSLTSGRNNEQFF. For the CDR3, the DNA is TGCGCCAGCAGCCTAACTAGCGGGAGAAACAATGAGCAGTTCTTC.

This clonotype turned up a few times. The genes are TRBV4-1 and TRBJ2-1; 10 bases are a match to TRBD1. Germline CDR1 is MGHRA and CDR2 is YSYEKL. V lost 2 bases, J lost 5 bases, and 6 bases stayed unmatched. This CDR3 region has 16 residues. The CDR3 loop is CASSQRDRGRNNEQFF. In DNA form, the CDR3 reads TGCGCCAGCAGCCAAAGAGACAGGGGGCGTAACAATGAGCAGTTCTTC.

V is TRBV20-1 and J is TRBJ2-7; D possibly uses TRBD1 or TRBD2 (5 bases each). V lost 3 bases, J lost 6 bases, and 18 bases lay in between. The CDR3 extends over 14 amino acids. The germline V gene encodes CDR1 DFQATT and CDR2 SNEGSKA (reference sequence). CDR3 protein: CSASPGGLGREQYF. The CDR3 coding sequence is TGCAGTGCTAGCCCGGGCGGGCTGGGGCGCGAGCAGTACTTC.

This clonotype has ten or more counts. The V and J genes are TRBV9 and TRBJ2-7, with D possibly being TRBD1 or TRBD2 (5 bases each). There are 14 residues in the CDR3. Germline-derived CDR1 and CDR2 are SGDLS and YYNGEE. V lost 4 bases and J 2 bases, leaving 13 bases between the germline ends. The CDR3 is CASSTGTDPYEQYF. The CDR3 DNA sequence: TGTGCCAGCAGCACCGGGACGGACCCCTACGAGCAGTACTTC. The full variable domain, in which reference TRBV9 and TRBJ2-7 provide the parts outside the CDR3, is DSGVTQTPKHLITATGQRVTLRCSPRSGDLSVYWYQQSLDQGLQFLIQYYNGEERAKGNILERFSAQQFPDLHSELNLSSLELGDSALYFCASSTGTDPYEQYFGPGTRLTVT.

This clonotype was counted between two and nine times. The V and J genes are TRBV20-1 and TRBJ2-7, with 7 bases aligning to TRBD2. CDR1 is DFQATT and CDR2 is SNEGSKA in the germline V gene (reference sequence). The CDR3 loop spans 16 amino acids. The V segment lost 4 bases and the J segment 4 bases; nucleotides outside the gene matches: 16. CDR3 coding DNA: TGCAGTGCTAATAGGAGGCGCGGGAGTTTGGGATACGAGCAGTACTTC. Translation gives CSANRRRGSLGYEQYF.

This clonotype appeared a few times. CDR3 nucleotide sequence: TGTGCCAGCAGCTTGAGTCTAGCGAATTACAATGAGCAGTTCTTC. Translation: CASSLSLANYNEQFF. J is TRBJ2-1 and V is TRBV5-8; D is perhaps TRBD2 (6 bases). Trimming removed 1 base at V and 4 bases at J, with 12 bases between. The germline gives CDR1 SGHTS, CDR2 YDEGEE. This CDR3 spans 15 amino acids.

This clonotype has only a few counts. The chain couples TRBV5-6 to TRBJ2-3; D call uncertain. The CDR3 is 14 amino acids. CDR1 and CDR2 from the germline V gene are SGHDT and YYEEEE. With 3 bases removed from V and 0 bases from J, the gap between germline ends came to 8 bases. CDR3 protein: CASSSQYSTDTQYF. The CDR3 DNA reads as TGTGCCAGCAGCTCCCAATATAGCACAGATACGCAGTATTTT.

This clonotype was observed at least ten times. The CDR3 region is CASSQDGWTSGEQYF. Here the CDR3 DNA reads TGTGCCAGCAGCCAAGATGGATGGACTAGCGGGGAACAGTACTTC. V usage is TRBV4-2 and J usage is TRBJ2-5; 12 positions match TRBD2. V lost 0 bases to trimming and J lost 11 bases; unmatched junction nucleotides: 7. The germline V gene has CDR1 LGHNA and CDR2 YNFKEQ. CDR3 length: 15 amino acids.

V gene TRBV2 combines with J gene TRBJ1-4; D is possibly TRBD1 (5 bases). V was trimmed by 8 bases and J by 3 bases, leaving 16 bases between them. Germline lookup yields CDR1 SNHLY and CDR2 FYNNEI. The CDR3 runs to 15 residues. The CDR3 loop is CASVEWGVANEKLFF. The CDR3, as DNA: TGTGCCAGCGTGGAATGGGGGGTTGCTAATGAAAAACTGTTTTTT. Complete variable domain (other parts from reference TRBV2 and TRBJ1-4): EPEVTQTPSHQVTQMGQEVILRCVPISNHLYFYWYRQILGQKVEFLVSFYNNEISEKSEIFDDQFSVERPDGSNFTLKIRSTKLEDSAMYFCASVEWGVANEKLFFGSGTQLSVL.

CDR3 coding DNA: TGTGCCAGCAGTTACTCTGCTCAGAACACCGGGGAGCTGTTTTTT. It translates to CASSYSAQNTGELFF. This chain joins TRBV6-5 and TRBJ2-2; unclear D gene. The CDR3 extends over 15 amino acids. Per germline, CDR1 MNHEY and CDR2 SVGAGI. Trimming pared 0 bases from V and 1 base from J, leaving 6 bases between.

This clonotype was counted ten times or more. The V call is TRBV6-5, the J call TRBJ1-2; TRBD1 is a possible D gene (6 bases). The CDR3 sequence is 13 residues long. V gave up 5 bases and J gave up 2 bases, with 9 bases separating them. CDR1 and CDR2 (germline): MNHEY, SVGAGI. The DNA of the CDR3 is TGTGCCAGCAGTACTACAGGGAACTATGGCTACACCTTC. Protein: CASSTTGNYGYTF.

In this sample, this clonotype turned up a few times. The chain couples TRBV7-8 to TRBJ2-3, with 7 bases identical to TRBD2. Trimming at V came to 6 bases and at J to 3 bases, leaving 6 bases not matched to a gene. CDR3 size: 14 residues. The germline gives CDR1 SGHVS, CDR2 FQNEAQ. The CDR3 DNA reads TGTGCCAGCAGAAGATCTAGCGGTACAGATACGCAGTATTTT. Translated, it gives CASRRSSGTDTQYF.

This clonotype occurred a few times. The rearrangement joins TRBV20-1 to TRBJ2-7; TRBD1 matches 8 bases. The length of the CDR3 is 14 residues. V was pared by 3 bases and J by 2 bases, with 6 bases of the junction left unmatched. The germline V gene encodes CDR1 DFQATT and CDR2 SNEGSKA (reference sequence). CDR3 sequence (DNA): TGCAGTGCTAGGCCCGGGACAGGAGCCTACGAGCAGTACTTC. Translated, it gives CSARPGTGAYEQYF.

The table lists this clonotype with a few counts. The rearrangement uses TRBV11-2 and TRBJ2-1; TRBD2 aligns across 16 bases. Germline V CDR1 and CDR2: SGHAT, FQNNGV. V shed 0 bases and J 8 bases; nucleotides not matched to a gene: 10. This CDR3 region has 19 residues. For the CDR3, the DNA is TGTGCCAGCAGCTTAGATGGGACTAGCGGGAGGGCCCTCGATCATGAGCAGTTCTTC. Its translation is CASSLDGTSGRALDHEQFF.

This clonotype is labeled as medium-sized. The chain recombines TRBV4-2 with TRBJ2-1, with 7 bases matching TRBD1. Trimming cost V 2 bases and J 3 bases; bases outside gene matches: 10. The CDR3 has 17 residues. The germline gives CDR1 LGHNA, CDR2 YNFKEQ. CDR3: CASSQQKEGDSYNEQFF. The CDR3 region has the DNA TGTGCCAGCAGCCAACAAAAAGAGGGGGACAGCTACAATGAGCAGTTCTTC.

The chain is built from TRBV6-2 or TRBV6-3 and TRBJ2-5; D gene unclear. CDR1 and CDR2 from the germline V gene are MNHEY and SVGEGT. V was cut by 6 bases and J by 3 bases, with 11 bases left in between. This CDR3 has 13 amino acids. CDR3 residues: CASSPQVEETQYF. As DNA, the CDR3 is TGTGCCAGCAGCCCCCAGGTTGAAGAGACCCAGTACTTC.

This clonotype was recorded at least ten times. The rearrangement links TRBV7-9 to TRBJ2-7; TRBD2 matches 11 bases. The CDR3 loop spans 15 amino acids. CDR1 is SEHNR and CDR2 is FQNEAQ in the germline V gene (reference sequence). The junction had 2 bases not matched to a gene; V was cut back by 0 bases and J by 4 bases. The CDR3 nucleotides are TGTGCCAGCAGCTTAGCAGCTAGCGGGAGGTACGAGCAGTACTTC. Amino acids: CASSLAASGRYEQYF.

The rearrangement links TRBV5-8 to TRBJ2-3; tentative D call: TRBD1 (6 bases). CDR1 is SGHTS and CDR2 is YDEGEE in the germline V gene. The CDR3 totals 17 residues. With 4 bases removed from V and 6 bases from J, the gap between germline ends came to 24 bases. The CDR3 reads CASSSQPLGAPGDTQYF. CDR3 in DNA: TGTGCCAGCAGCAGCCAACCCTTGGGGGCCCCCGGGGATACGCAGTATTTT.

This clonotype was counted at least ten times. The rearrangement links TRBV6-1 to TRBJ2-1, with 8 bases lining up with TRBD1. With 5 bases clipped from V and 4 bases from J, the junction kept 10 bases outside the gene matches. CDR3 length: 16 amino acids. In germline, CDR1 is MNHNS, CDR2 SASEGT. The CDR3 DNA sequence: TGTGCCAGCAGTACGCACCGGGACAGGTGGTACAATGAGCAGTTCTTC. This codes for CASSTHRDRWYNEQFF.

This clonotype was counted a few times. This chain connects TRBV3-1 to TRBJ2-3, with 10 bases matching TRBD1. The length of the CDR3 is 15 residues. Germline CDR1 LGHDT, CDR2 YNNKEL (reference sequence). V lost 5 bases, J lost 6 bases, and 8 bases stayed unmatched. CDR3 sequence: CASSVGQGGFDTQYF. The CDR3 coding sequence is TGTGCCAGCAGCGTAGGACAGGGGGGTTTTGATACGCAGTATTTT.

This sequence joins TRBV20-1 and TRBJ2-7; 7 bases fit TRBD1. Germline trimming cut 3 bases from V and 3 bases from J; bases unmatched to any gene: 11. The length of the CDR3 is 15 residues. CDR1 DFQATT and CDR2 SNEGSKA come from the germline V gene (reference sequence). CDR3 region: CSASTPATGLYEQYF. DNA of the CDR3: TGCAGTGCTAGCACCCCAGCGACAGGGCTCTACGAGCAGTACTTC.

This clonotype was seen repeatedly, ten times or more. The rearrangement links TRBV20-1 to TRBJ2-1, with TRBD2 identical over 14 bases. The CDR3 covers 14 residues. Unmatched junction bases numbered 7, after V lost 6 bases and J lost 9 bases. The V gene's germline CDR1 is DFQATT and CDR2 SNEGSKA (reference sequence). The CDR3 spells CSARLAGGPGEQFF. As DNA, the CDR3 is TGCAGTGCCCGACTAGCGGGAGGGCCCGGTGAGCAGTTCTTC.

The rearrangement links TRBV6-5 to TRBJ2-7; no reliable D call. Germline CDR1 reads MNHEY; CDR2 reads SVGAGI. The CDR3 runs to 14 residues. The germline V and J ends were trimmed by 0 bases and 2 bases, with 8 bases remaining between them. The CDR3 coding sequence is TGTGCCAGCAGTTACTCACTGAATACCTACGAGCAGTACTTC. Translating gives CASSYSLNTYEQYF.

The chain links TRBV7-3 to TRBJ1-2; D possibly corresponds to TRBD1 (5 bases). Trimming pared 5 bases from V and 8 bases from J, leaving 15 bases between. Germline V gene data show CDR1 as SGHTA and CDR2 as FQGTGA. The CDR3 spans 13 residues. CDR3 loop: CASSVNQGGGYTF. The CDR3 coding sequence is TGTGCCAGCAGCGTAAACCAGGGTGGGGGCTACACCTTC.

This chain uses TRBV2 with TRBJ2-2, with D perhaps matching TRBD1 (6 bases). Germline V gene sequence: CDR1 SNHLY, CDR2 FYNNEI. Trimming removed 5 bases from V and 7 bases from J, with 23 bases in between. The CDR3 has 17 amino acids. CDR3: CASSSYPLTEGVGELFF. CDR3 DNA sequence: TGTGCCAGCAGTAGTTACCCCTTGACAGAGGGGGTCGGGGAGCTGTTTTTT. The whole variable domain, filled in from reference TRBV2 and TRBJ2-2, reads EPEVTQTPSHQVTQMGQEVILRCVPISNHLYFYWYRQILGQKVEFLVSFYNNEISEKSEIFDDQFSVERPDGSNFTLKIRSTKLEDSAMYFCASSSYPLTEGVGELFFGEGSRLTVL.